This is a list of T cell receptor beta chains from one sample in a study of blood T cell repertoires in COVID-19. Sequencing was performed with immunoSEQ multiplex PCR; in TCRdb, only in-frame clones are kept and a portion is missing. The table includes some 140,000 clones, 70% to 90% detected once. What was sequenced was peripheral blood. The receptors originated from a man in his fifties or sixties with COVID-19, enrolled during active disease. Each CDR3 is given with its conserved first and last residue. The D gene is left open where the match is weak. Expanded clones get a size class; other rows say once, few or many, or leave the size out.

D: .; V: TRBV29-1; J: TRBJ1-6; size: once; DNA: TGCAGCGCCCAAACGGGGGATAATTCACCCCTCCACTTT; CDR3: CSAQTGDNSPLHF
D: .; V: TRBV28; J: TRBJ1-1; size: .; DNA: TGTGCCACCCAAACCCGGTCTGAAGCTTTCTTT; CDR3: CATQTRSEAFF
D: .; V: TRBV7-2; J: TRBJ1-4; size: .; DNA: TGTGCCAGCAGCGTGCGGTTGAATGAAAAACTGTTTTTT; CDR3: CASSVRLNEKLFF
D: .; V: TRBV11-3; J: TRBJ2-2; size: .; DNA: TGTGCCAGCAGCCAGCAGGGATTCCACACCGGGGAGCTGTTTTTT; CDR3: CASSQQGFHTGELFF
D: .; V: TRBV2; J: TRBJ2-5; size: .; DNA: TGTGCCAGCATAAGGGGGACGTCGCAAGAGACCCAGTACTTC; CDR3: CASIRGTSQETQYF
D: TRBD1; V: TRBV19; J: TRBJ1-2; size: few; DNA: TGTGCCAGTAGTATCTTGACAGGGGTCGACTATGGCTACACCTTC; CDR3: CASSILTGVDYGYTF
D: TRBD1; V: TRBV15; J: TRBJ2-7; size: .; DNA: TGTGCCACCAGCAGAGACCCGCAGGGGGACGAGCAGTACTTC; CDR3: CATSRDPQGDEQYF
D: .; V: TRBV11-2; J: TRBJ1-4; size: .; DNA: TGTGCCAGCAGCTTTCAGACGGCGGGTGAAAAACTGTTTTTT; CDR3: CASSFQTAGEKLFF
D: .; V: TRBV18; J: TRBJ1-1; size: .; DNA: TGTGCCAGCTCACCCGGCACTGAAGCTTTCTTT; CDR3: CASSPGTEAFF
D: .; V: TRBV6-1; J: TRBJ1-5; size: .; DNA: TGTGCCAGCAGCCTACCGGAGAGCAATCAGCCCCAGCATTTT; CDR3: CASSLPESNQPQHF
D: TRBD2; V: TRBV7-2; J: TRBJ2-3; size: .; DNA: TGTGCCAGCAGCTTTAAAAGTAGACTAGCGGGACCATACACAGAGGCGCAGTATTTT; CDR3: CASSFKSRLAGPYTEAQYF
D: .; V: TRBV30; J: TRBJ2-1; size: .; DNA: TGTGCCTGGAGCCCTCTCAATGAGCAGTTCTTC; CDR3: CAWSPLNEQFF
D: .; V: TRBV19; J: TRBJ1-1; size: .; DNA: TGTGCCAGTAGCCAGGGAACCACGACTGAAGCTTTCTTT; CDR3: CASSQGTTTEAFF
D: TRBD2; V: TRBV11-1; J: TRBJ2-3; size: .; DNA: TGTGCCAGCAGGGGACTAGCGGGGGGGCCGGATACGCAGTATTTT; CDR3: CASRGLAGGPDTQYF
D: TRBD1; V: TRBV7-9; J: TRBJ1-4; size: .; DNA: TGTGCCAGCAGCTTAGGGGACAGGGGTATTTTTGAAAAACTGTTTTTT; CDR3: CASSLGDRGIFEKLFF
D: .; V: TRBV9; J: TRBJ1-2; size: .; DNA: TGTGCCAGCGCCCGGGGGGGGGCAGACTATGGCTACACCTTC; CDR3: CASARGGADYGYTF
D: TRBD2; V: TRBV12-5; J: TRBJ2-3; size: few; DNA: TGTGCTAGTGGTTCACGCCTCCTAAGCGGGGTAATACATAATGGTACGCAGTATTTT; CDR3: CASGSRLLSGVIHNGTQYF
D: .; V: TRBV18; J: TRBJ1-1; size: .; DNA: TGTGCCAGCTCACCATTATTTTCTGTGAACACTGAAGCTTTCTTT; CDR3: CASSPLFSVNTEAFF
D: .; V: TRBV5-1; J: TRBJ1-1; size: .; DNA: TGCGCCAGCAGCAAAGGAGACAGGAGGACCACTGAAGCTTTCTTT; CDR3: CASSKGDRRTTEAFF
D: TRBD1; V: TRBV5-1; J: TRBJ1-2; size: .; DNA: TGCGCCAGCAGCTCGACAGGGGAAAACTATGGCTACACCTTC; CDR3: CASSSTGENYGYTF
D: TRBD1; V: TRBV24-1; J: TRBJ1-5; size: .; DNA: TGTGCCACCAGTGACGCGACACGCGGGACAGGGATGCGTCAGCCCCAGCATTTT; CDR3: CATSDATRGTGMRQPQHF
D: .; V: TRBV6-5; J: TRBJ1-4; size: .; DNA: TGTGCCAGCAGCCGAGGGTCAAGTAATGAAAAACTGTTTTTT; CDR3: CASSRGSSNEKLFF